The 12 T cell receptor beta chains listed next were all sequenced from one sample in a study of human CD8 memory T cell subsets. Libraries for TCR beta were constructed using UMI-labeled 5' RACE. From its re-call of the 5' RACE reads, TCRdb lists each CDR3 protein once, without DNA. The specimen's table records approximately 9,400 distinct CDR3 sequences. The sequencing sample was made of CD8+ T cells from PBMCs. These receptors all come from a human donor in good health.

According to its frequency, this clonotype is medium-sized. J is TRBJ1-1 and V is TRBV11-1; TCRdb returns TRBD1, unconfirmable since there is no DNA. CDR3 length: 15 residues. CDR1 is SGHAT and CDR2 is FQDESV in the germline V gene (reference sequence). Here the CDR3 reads CASSPPTGVNTEAFF.

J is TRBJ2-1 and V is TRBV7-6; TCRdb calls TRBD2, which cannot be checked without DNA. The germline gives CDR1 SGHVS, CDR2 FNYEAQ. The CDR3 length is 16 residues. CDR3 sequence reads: CASSLGGRVPYNEQFF.

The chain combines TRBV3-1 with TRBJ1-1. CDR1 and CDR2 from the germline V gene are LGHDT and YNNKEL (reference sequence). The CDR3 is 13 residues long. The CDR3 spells CASSYGVNTEAFF.

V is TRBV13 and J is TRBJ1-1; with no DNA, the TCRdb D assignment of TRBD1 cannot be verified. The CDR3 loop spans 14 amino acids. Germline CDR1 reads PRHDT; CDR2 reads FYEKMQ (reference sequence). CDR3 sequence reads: CASSLGQGRVEAFF.

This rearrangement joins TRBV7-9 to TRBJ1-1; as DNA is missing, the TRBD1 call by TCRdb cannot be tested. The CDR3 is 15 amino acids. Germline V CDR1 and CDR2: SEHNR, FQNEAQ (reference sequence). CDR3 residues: CASSFPDRDNTEAFF.

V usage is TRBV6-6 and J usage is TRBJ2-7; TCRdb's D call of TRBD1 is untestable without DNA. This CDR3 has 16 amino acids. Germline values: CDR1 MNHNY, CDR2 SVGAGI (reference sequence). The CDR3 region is CASSVNPQGVGYEQYF.

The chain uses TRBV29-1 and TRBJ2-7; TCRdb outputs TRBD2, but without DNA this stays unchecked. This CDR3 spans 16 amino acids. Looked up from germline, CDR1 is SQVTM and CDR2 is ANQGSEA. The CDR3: CSVVADSNPPLYEQYF.

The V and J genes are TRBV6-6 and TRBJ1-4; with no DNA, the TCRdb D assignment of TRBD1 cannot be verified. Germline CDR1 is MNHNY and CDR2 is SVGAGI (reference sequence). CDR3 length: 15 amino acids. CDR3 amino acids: CASSWTGERNEKLFF.

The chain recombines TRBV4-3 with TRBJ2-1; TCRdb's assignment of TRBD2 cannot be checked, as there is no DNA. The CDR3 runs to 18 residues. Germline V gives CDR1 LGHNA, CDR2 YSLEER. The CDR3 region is CASSPNSGIPRAYNEQFF.

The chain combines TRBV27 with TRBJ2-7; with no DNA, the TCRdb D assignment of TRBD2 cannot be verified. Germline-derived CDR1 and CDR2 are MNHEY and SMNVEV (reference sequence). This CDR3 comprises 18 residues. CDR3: CASSSRGLAGGATYEQYF.

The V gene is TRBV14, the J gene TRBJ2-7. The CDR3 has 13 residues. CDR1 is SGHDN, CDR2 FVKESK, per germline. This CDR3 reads CASSQDFSYEQYF.

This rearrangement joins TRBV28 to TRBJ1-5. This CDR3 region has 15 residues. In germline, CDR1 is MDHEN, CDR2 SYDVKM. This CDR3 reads CASAAAAMSNQPQHF.